This passage covers 6 T cell receptor beta chains from one sample sequenced in a study of T cell responses to AZD1222 COVID-19 vaccine. The protocol was immunoSEQ multiplex PCR, while the TCRdb copy is restricted to in-frame clones and leaves out a portion. The sample consists of some 80,000 clones, 70% to 90% of them appearing once. The source material was peripheral blood, sampled 28 days after the second dose of the MenACWY control vaccine. These receptors originate from an adult who received the MenACWY meningococcal vaccine as a control.

Only one count was recorded for this clone. This sequence joins TRBV18 and TRBJ2-3, with TRBD2 matching 11 bases. J lost 0 bases, V lost 6 bases, and 2 bases had no gene match. Germline lookup yields CDR1 KGHSH and CDR2 LQKENI. The CDR3 loop spans 15 amino acids. The CDR3 DNA sequence: TGTGCCAGCTCGGGGACTAGCGGAAGCACAGATACGCAGTATTTT. This translates into CASSGTSGSTDTQYF.

The rearrangement links TRBV19 to TRBJ1-5; TRBD1 matches at 10 bases. V lost 7 bases, J lost 4 bases, and 7 bases stayed unmatched. CDR3 length: 15 residues. From germline, CDR1 is LNHDA and CDR2 SQIVND (reference sequence). CDR3: CASTLEGQGNQPQHF. DNA for the CDR3: TGTGCCAGTACCCTAGAGGGACAGGGGAATCAGCCCCAGCATTTT.

The chain employs TRBV30 and TRBJ1-4; 7 nucleotides agree with TRBD1. This CDR3 has 14 amino acids. Germline V gene sequence: CDR1 GTSNPN, CDR2 SVGIG (reference sequence). V was pared by 5 bases and J by 0 bases, with 3 bases of the junction left unmatched. The CDR3 coding sequence is TGTGCCTGGGGACAGGCCACAACTAATGAAAAACTGTTTTTT. Residues: CAWGQATTNEKLFF.

The chain joins TRBV27 to TRBJ2-7; 7 bases match TRBD1. The junction had 11 bases not matched to a gene; V was cut back by 4 bases and J by 5 bases. CDR3 length equals 15 residues. Looked up from germline, CDR1 is MNHEY and CDR2 is SMNVEV (reference sequence). The CDR3 bases are TGTGCCAGCAGTTATCCCTCAGGGGGTGTCCACGAGCAGTACTTC. It is translated as CASSYPSGGVHEQYF.

This chain uses TRBV5-4 with TRBJ1-2; 8 nucleotides line up with TRBD1. Looked up from germline, CDR1 is SGHNT and CDR2 is YYREEE (reference sequence). CDR3 size: 17 residues. V shed 4 bases and J 1 base; nucleotides not matched to a gene: 12. For the CDR3, the DNA is TGTGCCAGCAGCCCAGGGACAGGCTCCCTACTTAACTATGGCTACACCTTC. Translated, it gives CASSPGTGSLLNYGYTF.

The chain couples TRBV5-6 to TRBJ2-7; TRBD1 might be the D (6 bases). Germline CDR1 reads SGHDT; CDR2 reads YYEEEE. Trimming took 3 bases from V and 4 from J, leaving 14 bases between them. The CDR3 contains 14 residues. CDR3 in amino acids: CASSYDTGTYEQYF. The CDR3, as DNA: TGTGCCAGCAGCTACGACACAGGGACATACGAGCAGTACTTC.